Included here is one T cell receptor beta chain sequence, with context. This receptor's antigen is unknown. Nothing much larger sits one base from this clone, and base qualities are not available. This entry belongs to a study of circulating and synovial CD4+ cells in juvenile arthritis (dated by TCRdb to about 2014). About the full investigation: TCRbeta CDR3 repertoires of circulating HLA-DR+ CD4 T cells, bulk blood CD4 T cells and synovial CD4 T cells were compared within each patient. The goal of the repertoire sequencing was to confirm that synovial clonotypes were enriched in a circulating synovial-like CD4 T cell subset.

Here is what the overall study found, with its caveats: The difference between circulating pathogenic-like lymphocytes and bulk blood T cells was not detected by traditional Vbeta family usage analysis. Lower diversity was observed in synovial and circulating pathogenic-like lymphocyte repertoires than in bulk blood CD4 repertoires, and some CPL samples were found to be as oligoclonal as synovium. CPL and bulk blood CD4 samples differed in T cell genome counts by at least an order of magnitude, so sample-size effects were addressed. Circulating pathogenic-like lymphocytes were found to cluster with synovial T cells, and a substantially higher fraction of CDR3 sequences was shared with synovium by circulating pathogenic-like lymphocytes than by bulk blood. Because overlap with synovium was found to increase with sequencing depth, the full repertoire overlap was likely underestimated by the measured shared-clonotype fractions.

Donors of the sequenced samples were patients with active juvenile idiopathic arthritis. Right after thawing, the cells went straight into sorting, and Live/Dead Fixable Near-IR Stain was used to exclude dead cells. Receptor libraries were prepared by the immunoSEQ multiplex PCR assay. TCRbeta CDR3 sequencing was performed as a commercial service by an external provider. Per the original workflow: The analyses used productive nucleotide sequences together with amino acid sequences obtained by in silico translation. Diversity was measured with Renyi entropy across alpha values, using the median of 200 repeated subsamples to equalise sample size. Pairwise repertoire distance was calculated as one minus the Chao-modified Jaccard index, correcting for under-sampling, and used for clustering. Frequency-weighted overlap with synovial clonotypes was computed at 200 sample sizes with 200 draws without replacement at each size, and the value at the size of the smaller sample was reported. In its TCRdb copy, this immuneACCESS table keeps in-frame sequences only and misses some clones. Where compared with another copy, unresolved V genes explain less than half of these, and the others have no known cause. V, J and clone size derive from that table, while D and trimming were established from the DNA sequence. The sample data list roughly 33,000 clones, and roughly 95% of these were observed just once. 0.15% to 0.2% of the sample belongs to the ten largest clones.

CDR1 and CDR2 are drawn from the germline V gene: SGHTA, FQGNSA. The CDR3 spans 13 residues, from the cysteine through the phenylalanine. The retained sequence is limited to the CDR3, 39 bases, with the frame set at the first base. V is reduced by 8 bases and J by 5 bases, leaving a spacing of 15 bases between them. This sequence was found in a human donor with juvenile idiopathic arthritis. Sequenced input: CD4+ T cells from blood. The receptor chain draws on TRBV7-2 and TRBJ2-5, with a weak D call of TRBD2 (5 bases match). The CDR3 protein sequence reads: CASSTRFRETQYF. The sequenced DNA: TGTGCCAGCTCTACTAGGTTTCGGGAGACCCAGTACTTC.